The rows below give T cell receptor beta chains drawn from one sample of a study of shared clonotypes between healthy human individuals. Profiling relied on immunoSEQ multiplex PCR, and the TCRdb table lists in-frame clones only, not all of them. The repertoire includes over a million clones, nearly 99% of them detected once, and roughly 0.45% sits in the top ten. Sequences were obtained from naive CD4+ T cells sorted from blood. The source is a man aged 30 to 45 in good health. Each CDR3 is given with its conserved first and last residue. The D gene is left open where the match is weak. Expanded clones are given a class, and other clones once, few, many or no size at all.

V	D	size	J	CDR3	DNA
TRBV21-1	NA	NA	TRBJ2-1	CAIFGSGYNNEQFF	TGTGCCATATTCGGCAGCGGGTACAACAATGAGCAGTTCTTC
TRBV19	NA	NA	TRBJ1-1	CASSKGVHTEAFF	TGTGCCAGTAGCAAAGGGGTCCACACTGAAGCTTTCTTT
TRBV28	TRBD2	NA	TRBJ2-7	CASTRRLAGGSYEQYF	TGTGCCAGCACCCGGAGACTAGCGGGAGGCTCCTACGAGCAGTACTTC
TRBV10-3	TRBD2	NA	TRBJ2-7	CASNLAGVTYEQYF	TGTGCCAGTAACCTAGCGGGAGTAACCTACGAGCAGTACTTC
TRBV5-4	NA	once	TRBJ2-2	CASSRQGGRTGELFF	TGTGCCAGCAGCCGTCAGGGTGGGCGCACCGGGGAGCTGTTTTTT
TRBV18	TRBD1	NA	TRBJ2-2	CASSPYRTGVANTGELFF	TGTGCCAGCTCACCCTATCGGACAGGGGTCGCGAACACCGGGGAGCTGTTTTTT
TRBV7-9	TRBD1	NA	TRBJ1-2	CASSPYTGANYGYTF	TGTGCCAGCAGCCCCTACACAGGGGCCAACTATGGCTACACCTTC
TRBV28	TRBD1	once	TRBJ1-4	CASSLGTVEKLFF	TGTGCCAGCAGTTTGGGGACAGTTGAAAAACTGTTTTTT
TRBV18	NA	NA	TRBJ1-1	CASSPLRGAVGTEAFF	TGTGCCAGCTCACCCTTAAGGGGGGCGGTTGGCACTGAAGCTTTCTTT
TRBV6-1	TRBD2	NA	TRBJ2-1	CASSAIRTSGSVYEQFF	TGTGCCAGCAGTGCCATCCGGACTAGCGGGAGTGTCTATGAGCAGTTCTTC
TRBV4-3	NA	NA	TRBJ2-1	CASSQGRSVVNEQFF	TGCGCCAGCAGCCAGGGTCGGTCCGTTGTGAATGAGCAGTTCTTC
TRBV6-1	NA	NA	TRBJ1-3	CASSEGQSGNTIYF	TGTGCCAGCAGTGAAGGACAGTCTGGAAACACCATATATTTT
TRBV5-1	NA	NA	TRBJ1-1	CASSFRGNTEAFF	TGCGCCAGCAGCTTCAGGGGTAACACTGAAGCTTTCTTT
TRBV6-5	NA	NA	TRBJ2-1	CASSPDRDEQFF	TGTGCCAGCAGTCCAGACAGAGATGAGCAGTTCTTC
TRBV7-9	TRBD2	NA	TRBJ2-1	CASSPRLAGASSYNEQFF	TGTGCCAGCAGCCCTAGATTAGCGGGAGCATCCTCCTACAATGAGCAGTTCTTC
TRBV30	NA	NA	TRBJ2-1	CAWSRSYNEQFF	TGTGCCTGGAGTCGGTCCTACAATGAGCAGTTCTTC
TRBV5-1	NA	NA	TRBJ2-5	CASSPSEGPRVGQYF	TGCGCCAGCAGCCCTTCCGAGGGACCCCGGGTTGGCCAGTACTTC
TRBV28	NA	NA	TRBJ2-5	CASRPGAGAETQYF	TGTGCCAGCAGGCCCGGGGCGGGGGCTGAGACCCAGTACTTC